This T cell receptor beta chain originates from a study of T cells expressing NK-cell markers. Study-wide background: It was from sorted CD3+CD56+NKG2C+, CD3+CD56+NKG2C- and CD3+CD56-NKG2C+ T cells that TCR beta repertoires came. In the group of eight sequenced donors, seven were HCMV-seropositive and one was seronegative. Study results and limitations: Dominant NKG2C+ clonotype frequencies of roughly 1.0-7.0% of CD8+ T cells were measured in several donors.

5'RACE template switching with UMIs produced the TCR beta cDNA. TCRdb reprocessed the 5' RACE reads and reports one entry per CDR3 protein, with no DNA. The sample includes about 260,000 distinct CDR3 sequences. The CDR3 is made up of 15 amino acids. The germline V gene has CDR1 SGHDN and CDR2 FVKESK. On this clonotype: No antigen is known for it.

This chain links TRBV14 with TRBJ2-3. The sequence was obtained from a woman aged 18 to 75 in good health. The specimen sequenced was blood T cells: a sorted CD56 or NKG2C T cell subset, CD4+ or CD8+ T cells, or bulk PBMC T cells (not recorded which). The CDR3 region is CASSQAWAVTDTQYF. Complete variable domain (other parts from reference TRBV14 and TRBJ2-3): EAGVTQFPSHSVIEKGQTVTLRCDPISGHDNLYWYRRVMGKEIKFLLHFVKESKQDESGMPNNRFLAERTGGTYSTLKVQPAELEDSGVYFCASSQAWAVTDTQYFGPGTRLTVL.